This T cell receptor (beta chain) came from a study of blood T cell repertoires in COVID-19. V lost 8 bases, J lost 3 bases, and 3 bases stayed unmatched. The germline gives CDR1 MNHEY, CDR2 SMNVEV (reference sequence). This CDR3 has 12 residues. The assay was immunoSEQ multiplex PCR, and TCRdb's table has in-frame clones only and misses some. The sample holds fewer than 450,000 clones, about 90% seen once. Seattle patients were enrolled during active infection and followed longitudinally. This sequence originates from a woman in her seventies with COVID-19, enrolled during active disease. The V gene is TRBV27, the J gene TRBJ2-7; 8 nucleotides align to TRBD1. Specimen: peripheral blood. The CDR3 is CASGQGNYEQYF. The CDR3 DNA reads TGTGCCAGCGGACAGGGTAACTACGAGCAGTACTTC.